One sample yielded the 5 T cell receptor beta chains listed below, sequenced in a study of shared clonotypes between healthy human individuals. The protocol was immunoSEQ multiplex PCR, while the TCRdb copy is restricted to in-frame clones and leaves out a portion. There are 450,000 to 500,000 clones in the sample; over 75% occur only once, and about an eighth lies in the top ten. Sequencing was done on a sample of PBMCs. These receptors were collected from a woman aged 40 to 50 in good health. Some clones in this sample may be carry-over from other donors' samples.

This chain joins TRBV5-1 and TRBJ1-2; D possibly corresponds to TRBD1 (5 bases). V was cut by 2 bases and J by 4 bases, with 9 bases left in between. There are 13 residues in the CDR3. The germline CDR1 and CDR2 sequences are SGHRS and YFSETQ. DNA for the CDR3: TGCGCCAGCAGCTTAGACAGCCTCTATGGCTACACCTTC. It codes for CASSLDSLYGYTF. The full variable domain, completed using reference TRBV5-1 and TRBJ1-2, is KAGVTQTPRYLIKTRGQQVTLSCSPISGHRSVSWYQQTPGQGLQFLFEYFSETQRNKGNFPGRFSGRQFSNSRSEMNVSTLELGDSALYLCASSLDSLYGYTFGSGTRLTVV.

A few counts support this clone. V and J are TRBV2 and TRBJ2-2, with D unclear. This CDR3 spans 13 amino acids. The germline CDR1 and CDR2 sequences are SNHLY and FYNNEI. V shed 7 bases and J shed 5 bases, with 11 bases lying between them. CDR3 sequence (DNA): TGTGCCAGCATCCCGGACGGGACCGGGGAGCTGTTTTTT. Translated: CASIPDGTGELFF.

The V call is TRBV10-3, the J call TRBJ2-7; D assignment may be TRBD1 or TRBD2 (6 bases each). Germline assignment: CDR1 ENHRY and CDR2 SYGVKD. The CDR3 has 12 residues. Trimming removed 10 bases at V and 3 bases at J, with 13 bases between. The CDR3 region is CATGGGSYEQYF. The CDR3 nucleotides are TGTGCCACCGGGGGCGGAAGCTACGAGCAGTACTTC.

The V gene is TRBV28, the J gene TRBJ1-1; D is unresolved. The CDR3 covers 13 residues. Trimming stripped 3 bases from V and 6 bases from J, with 11 bases between. CDR1 MDHEN and CDR2 SYDVKM come from the germline V gene. CDR3 loop: CASSLLAGAEAFF. DNA for the CDR3: TGTGCCAGCAGTTTGTTGGCAGGAGCTGAAGCTTTCTTT.

The V gene is TRBV28, the J gene TRBJ2-1; 9 bases map to TRBD1. The CDR3 runs to 14 residues. J gave up 15 bases and V 6 bases, and 15 bases lay outside the gene matches. Germline CDR1 reads MDHEN; CDR2 reads SYDVKM. In DNA form, the CDR3 reads TGTGCCAGCAGACAACTCAGGACAGGGGCATCCTGGTTCTTC. It is translated as CASRQLRTGASWFF.